This TCR beta chain was identified in a study of blood T cells in healthy people across ages. Combining a sample-barcoded 5' primer with a J-beta primer mix, a second PCR ran for about 6 to 11 cycles. Each TCR beta cDNA got a 12-nucleotide random molecular identifier. TCRdb reprocessed the 5' RACE reads via MiXCR and lists one record per CDR3 protein. The sample yields 1.4 million to 1.5 million distinct CDR3 sequences, roughly 45% seen once. To note about this clonotype: What it recognizes is unknown.

The study drew donors from healthy Caucasian individuals in Russia aged about 6 to 100. Germline loops: CDR1 MNHNY, CDR2 SVGAGI (reference sequence). The CDR3 sequence is 12 residues long. Trimming shortened V by 5 bases and J by 5 bases, and 9 bases separated the two germline ends. General study findings and limits: Estimates drawn from one million T cells were deemed to understate diversity.

Sample: blood. The receptor comes from a woman younger than 35 in good health. The chain has TRBV6-6 and TRBJ1-2; D remains unclear. This CDR3 reads CASSDQVYGYTF. Here the CDR3 DNA reads TGTGCCAGCAGTGATCAGGTTTATGGCTACACCTTC.